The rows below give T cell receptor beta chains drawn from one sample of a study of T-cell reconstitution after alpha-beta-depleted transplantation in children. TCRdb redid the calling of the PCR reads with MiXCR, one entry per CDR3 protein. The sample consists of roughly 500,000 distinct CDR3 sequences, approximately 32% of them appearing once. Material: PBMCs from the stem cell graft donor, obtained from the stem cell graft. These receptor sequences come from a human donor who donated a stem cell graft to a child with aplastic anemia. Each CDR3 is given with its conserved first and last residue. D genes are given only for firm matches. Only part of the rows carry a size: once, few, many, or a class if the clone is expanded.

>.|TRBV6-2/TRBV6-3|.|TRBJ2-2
TGTGCCAGCAGTCCCTTGGACCGAAACACCGGGGAGCTGTTTTTT
CASSPLDRNTGELFF
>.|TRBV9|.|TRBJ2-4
TGTGCCAGCAGCGTAAGCGAACGGCCTTTTCAAAACATTCAGTACTTC
CASSVSERPFQNIQYF
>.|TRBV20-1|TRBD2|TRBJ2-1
TGCAGTGCATGGTTGACTAGCGGGAGGGATTACAATGAGCAGTTCTTC
CSAWLTSGRDYNEQFF
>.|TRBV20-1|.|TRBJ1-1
TGCAGTGCCAAGACAGACCCGAACACTGAAGCTTTCTTT
CSAKTDPNTEAFF
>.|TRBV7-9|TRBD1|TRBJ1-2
TGTGCCAGCAGCTTAGCCGGACAGGGACCGGGAGGCTACACCTTC
CASSLAGQGPGGYTF
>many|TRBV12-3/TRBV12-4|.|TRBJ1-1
TGTGCCAGCAGTCTACGGACGGAAGCTTTCTTT
CASSLRTEAFF
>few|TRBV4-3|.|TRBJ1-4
TGCGCCAGCAGCCAAGATGGAGGGCAGGGTGCCACTAATGAAAAACTGTTTTTT
CASSQDGGQGATNEKLFF
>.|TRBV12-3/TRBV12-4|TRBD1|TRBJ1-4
TGTGCCAGCAGTCCCGACAGGGGAAGAGGTGAAAAACTGTTTTTT
CASSPDRGRGEKLFF
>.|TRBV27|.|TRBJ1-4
TGTGCCACCGGGACATTATCAACTAATGAAAAACTGTTTTTT
CATGTLSTNEKLFF
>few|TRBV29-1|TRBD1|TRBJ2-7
TGCAGCGCTCTCTCGGGACAGGGAGCCGAGCAGTACTTC
CSALSGQGAEQYF
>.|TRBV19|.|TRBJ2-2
TGTGCCAGTAGTGTTGGGGGGCCCGGGGAGCTGTTTTTT
CASSVGGPGELFF
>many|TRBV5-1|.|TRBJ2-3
TGCGCCAGCAGCTTGGCACGGGGGAGCACAGATACGCAGTATTTT
CASSLARGSTDTQYF
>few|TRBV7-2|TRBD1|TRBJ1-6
TGTGCCAGCAGTTCCCAACTGGACAGGGTTGATTCACCCCTCCACTTT
CASSSQLDRVDSPLHF
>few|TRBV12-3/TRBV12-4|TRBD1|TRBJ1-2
TGTGCCAGCAGTCCGGGACAGGGAATGAGTGGCTACACCTTC
CASSPGQGMSGYTF
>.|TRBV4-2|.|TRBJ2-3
TGTGCCAGCAGCAGAATGAGTCAGGGTATAACAGATACGCAGTATTTT
CASSRMSQGITDTQYF
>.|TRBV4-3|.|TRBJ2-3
TGCGCCAGCAGCCAAGATTATACGGCTAGCACAGATACGCAGTATTTT
CASSQDYTASTDTQYF
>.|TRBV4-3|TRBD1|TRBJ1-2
TGCGCCAGCAGCCATTACAGACAGGGGATAGGGTATGGCTACACCTTC
CASSHYRQGIGYGYTF
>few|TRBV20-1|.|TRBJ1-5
TGCAGTGCTAGGTGGGGACCTCGGCTGGACAATCAGCCCCAGCATTTT
CSARWGPRLDNQPQHF
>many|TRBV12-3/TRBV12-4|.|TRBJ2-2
TGTGCCAGCAGTTTATATGCAGGGTCTAACACCGGGGAGCTGTTTTTT
CASSLYAGSNTGELFF
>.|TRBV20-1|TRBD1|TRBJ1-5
TGCAGTGCCCGCCAGGGGGGAAATAGCAATCAGCCCCAGCATTTT
CSARQGGNSNQPQHF
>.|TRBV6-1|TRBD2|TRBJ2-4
TGTGCCAGCAGTGGCACAAGCGGGACCCTAGCCAAAAACATTCAGTACTTC
CASSGTSGTLAKNIQYF
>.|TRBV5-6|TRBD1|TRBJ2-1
TGTGCCAGCAGCTTACCGGGACAGGGGACCCATGAGCAGTTCTTC
CASSLPGQGTHEQFF
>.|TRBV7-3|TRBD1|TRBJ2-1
TGTGCCAGCAGCCTCGCCGGGACAGGGATCTATGAGCAGTTCTTC
CASSLAGTGIYEQFF
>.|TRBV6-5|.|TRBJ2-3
TGTGCCAGCAGTTACTCAGGGGTACGCACAGATACGCAGTATTTT
CASSYSGVRTDTQYF
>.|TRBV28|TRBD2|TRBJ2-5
TGTGCCAGCAGTTCTAGCGGGAGATCGGAGACCCAGTACTTC
CASSSSGRSETQYF
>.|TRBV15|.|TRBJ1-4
TGTGCCACCAGCAGAGTACAGACGAATGAAAAACTGTTTTTT
CATSRVQTNEKLFF
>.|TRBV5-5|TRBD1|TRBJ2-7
TGTGCCAGCAGCACGGGACAGGATATCTACGAGCAGTACTTC
CASSTGQDIYEQYF
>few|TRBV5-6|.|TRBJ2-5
TGTGCCAGCAGCCGAGGGGCAGGCCAAGAGACCCAGTACTTC
CASSRGAGQETQYF
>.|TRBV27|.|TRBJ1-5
TGTGCCAGCAGAGAGTTTGGCAATCAGCCCCAGCATTTT
CASREFGNQPQHF
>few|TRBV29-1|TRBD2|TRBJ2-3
TGCAGCGTTGTACTAGCGGGAGGGTCGACAGATACGCAGTATTTT
CSVVLAGGSTDTQYF
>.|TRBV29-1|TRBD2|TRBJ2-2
TGCAGCGTGGGGGGGGAGCGGGAGACCGGGGAGCTGTTTTTT
CSVGGERETGELFF
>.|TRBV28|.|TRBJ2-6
TGTGCCAGCAGTTCAATCTCCGTCCTGACTTTC
CASSSISVLTF
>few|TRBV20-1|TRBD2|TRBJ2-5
TGCAGTGCTAGTGGGCTAGCGGGAGGGAGGAAAGAGACCCAGTACTTC
CSASGLAGGRKETQYF
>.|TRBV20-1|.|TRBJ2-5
TGCAGTGCTAGAGGCGCTATGGGGCCAAAAGAGACCCAGTACTTC
CSARGAMGPKETQYF
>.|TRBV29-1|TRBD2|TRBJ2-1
TGCAGCGTTGGGACTAGTTGGTCCTACAATGAGCAGTTCTTC
CSVGTSWSYNEQFF
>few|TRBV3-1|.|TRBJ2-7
TGTGCCAGCAGCCGGGCGGGCTACGAGCAGTACTTC
CASSRAGYEQYF
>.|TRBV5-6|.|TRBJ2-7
TGTGCCAGCAGCGGACGCTCGGTCTACGAGCAGTACTTC
CASSGRSVYEQYF
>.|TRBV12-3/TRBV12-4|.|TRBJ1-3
TGTGCCAGCAGTCCCCGGACCCCGGTCCCCCTCTCTGGAAACACCATATATTTT
CASSPRTPVPLSGNTIYF
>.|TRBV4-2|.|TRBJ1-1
TGTGCCAGCAGCCCACAAGGTAATACCGGAGCTTTCTTT
CASSPQGNTGAFF
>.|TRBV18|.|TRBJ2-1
TGTGCCAGCTCGCCTTGGAGAGACCATGAGCAGTTCTTC
CASSPWRDHEQFF
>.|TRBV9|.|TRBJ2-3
TGTGCCAGCAGCCAACAGACAGGAGATACGCAGTATTTT
CASSQQTGDTQYF
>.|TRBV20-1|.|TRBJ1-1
TGCAGTGCTAAGTTAGGGGCCACTGAAGCTTTCTTT
CSAKLGATEAFF
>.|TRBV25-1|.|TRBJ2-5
TGTGCCAGCAGCGGGCCCAACCAAGAGACCCAGTACTTC
CASSGPNQETQYF
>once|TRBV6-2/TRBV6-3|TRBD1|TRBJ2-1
TGTGCCAGCAGTTACGGTCAGGGGGCGGTAGATGAGCAGTTCTTC
CASSYGQGAVDEQFF
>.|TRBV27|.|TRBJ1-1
TGTGCCAGCAGTTTATCGGATTGGACTGAAGCTTTCTTT
CASSLSDWTEAFF
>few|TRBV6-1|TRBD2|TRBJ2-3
TGTGCCAGCTCGGGAGGGCGAGAAGATACGCAGTATTTT
CASSGGREDTQYF
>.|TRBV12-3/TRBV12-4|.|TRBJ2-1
TGTGCCATCTCATCCCGGGGAGAGGATGAGCAGTTCTTC
CAISSRGEDEQFF
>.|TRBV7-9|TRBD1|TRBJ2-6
TGTGCCAGCAGCTTATGGGGACAGGGGGCCGGGGCCAACGTCCTGACTTTC
CASSLWGQGAGANVLTF